These 27 T cell receptor beta chains came from one sample sequenced in a study of PD-L1 blockade in urothelial cancer. TCRdb's table, derived via immunoSEQ multiplex PCR, lists solely in-frame clones and lacks some. There are about 91,000 clones in the sample; around four fifths occur only once, and under 8.5% lies in the top ten. Time point indicated: peripheral blood 6 weeks after treatment start. Sequenced material: PBMCs, taken around atezolizumab (anti-PD-L1) treatment. The receptors shown here come from a man in his 70s with urothelial cancer.

J is TRBJ1-4 and V is TRBV5-1; TRBD1 might be the D (5 bases). Trimming shortened V by 0 bases and J by 6 bases, and 15 bases separated the two germline ends. The CDR3 is made up of 16 amino acids. Germline CDR1 is SGHRS and CDR2 is YFSETQ. CDR3 nucleotide sequence: TGCGCCAGCAGCTTGGCCCCCACAGGTGGGGATGAAAAACTGTTTTTT. This codes for CASSLAPTGGDEKLFF.

V is TRBV7-2 and J is TRBJ2-5; TRBD2 agrees at 8 bases. CDR1 SGHTA and CDR2 FQGNSA come from the germline V gene. V lost 3 bases and J lost 2; bases outside the gene matches: 5. The CDR3 sequence is 15 residues long. The CDR3 region is CASSFGGAIQETQYF. The CDR3 nucleotides read TGTGCCAGCAGCTTCGGGGGGGCAATTCAAGAGACCCAGTACTTC. Using reference TRBV7-2 and TRBJ2-5 for the parts outside the CDR3, the full variable domain is GAGVSQSPSNKVTEKGKDVELRCDPISGHTALYWYRQSLGQGLEFLIYFQGNSAPDKSGLPSDRFSAERTGGSVSTLTIQRTQQEDSAVYLCASSFGGAIQETQYFGPGTRLLVL.

The table lists this clone with a few counts. The J gene is TRBJ2-1, the V gene TRBV5-1; D might be TRBD2 (5 bases). The CDR3 totals 15 residues. Germline V CDR1 and CDR2: SGHRS, YFSETQ. V shed 7 bases and J shed 5 bases, with 19 bases lying between them. DNA of the CDR3: TGCGCCAGCTCTGTGAGGGTAGGCAGTGACAATGAGCAGTTCTTC. Its protein is CASSVRVGSDNEQFF.

The chain couples TRBV5-4 to TRBJ2-5; TRBD1 matches at 12 bases. The CDR3 consists of 14 residues. Germline-derived CDR1 and CDR2 are SGHNT and YYREEE (reference sequence). V lost 4 bases and J lost 5; bases outside the gene matches: 3. CDR3 region: CASSTGQGAETQYF. CDR3 nucleotides: TGTGCCAGCAGCACGGGACAGGGGGCGGAGACCCAGTACTTC.

The gene calls are TRBV4-2 and TRBJ2-2; maybe TRBD1 (6 bases). Germline assignment: CDR1 LGHNA and CDR2 YNFKEQ. V lost 0 bases and J 2 bases, leaving 13 bases between the germline ends. The CDR3 contains 17 residues. The CDR3 coding sequence is TGTGCCAGCAGCCAAGAACTTAGGACAGATAACACCGGGGAGCTGTTTTTT. This translates into CASSQELRTDNTGELFF.

This chain links TRBV7-9 with TRBJ1-2; the match to TRBD1 covers 8 bases. Trimming removed 10 bases from V and 0 bases from J; junction bases left unmatched: 10. The CDR3 is 15 residues long. Germline CDR1 is SEHNR and CDR2 is FQNEAQ (reference sequence). CDR3 in amino acids: CANRTGPDSNYGYTF. CDR3 DNA: TGTGCCAACAGGACAGGGCCAGATTCTAACTATGGCTACACCTTC.

J is TRBJ2-1 and V is TRBV5-5, with 8 bases fitting TRBD1. Unmatched junction bases numbered 9, after V lost 4 bases and J lost 3 bases. This CDR3 spans 16 amino acids. The germline CDR1 and CDR2 sequences are SGHKS and YYEKEE (reference sequence). The CDR3 is CASSTLRQGRYNEQFF. The CDR3 DNA reads TGTGCCAGCAGCACCCTTAGACAGGGGCGCTACAATGAGCAGTTCTTC.

This clone was detected a few times. V and J are TRBV19 and TRBJ1-5; D unclear. V was trimmed by 4 bases and J by 4 bases, leaving 8 bases between them. The CDR3 length is 13 residues. Germline V CDR1 and CDR2: LNHDA, SQIVND (reference sequence). The DNA for the CDR3 is TGTGCCAGTAGTACACTATCAAATCAGCCCCAGCATTTT. Encoded protein: CASSTLSNQPQHF.

This chain connects TRBV5-6 to TRBJ2-7, with 7 bases that match TRBD1. Per germline, CDR1 SGHDT and CDR2 YYEEEE. The CDR3 loop spans 14 amino acids. The V segment lost 4 bases and the J segment 5 bases; nucleotides outside the gene matches: 9. The CDR3 DNA sequence: TGTGCCAGCAGCGACCGGACAGGCGGAAACGAGCAGTACTTC. Translating it yields CASSDRTGGNEQYF.

The chain has TRBV7-2 and TRBJ1-2; D is possibly TRBD1 (5 bases). The V gene lost 1 base and the J gene lost 4 bases, with 13 bases spanning the gap. Germline V CDR1 and CDR2: SGHTA, FQGNSA. The length of the CDR3 is 15 residues. The CDR3 DNA reads TGTGCCAGCAGCTTAGGGGGGGAAAGGGGCTATGGCTACACCTTC. Residues: CASSLGGERGYGYTF.

The CDR3 loop reads CASSVNPELQETQYF. CDR3 DNA: TGTGCCAGCAGCGTAAACCCGGAGCTCCAAGAGACCCAGTACTTC. The chain employs TRBV9 and TRBJ2-5; D uncertain. Germline CDR1 and CDR2: SGDLS and YYNGEE. V dropped 1 base and J dropped 1 base, with 11 bases sitting between them. The CDR3 contains 15 residues.

This chain connects TRBV19 to TRBJ2-7; TRBD2 matches 11 bases. V shed 1 base and J 0 bases; nucleotides not matched to a gene: 2. This CDR3 is built from 16 residues. The germline CDR1 and CDR2 sequences are LNHDA and SQIVND (reference sequence). The CDR3 DNA reads TGTGCCAGTAGTATAGGGGGACTAGCGGCCTCCTACGAGCAGTACTTC. It yields the protein CASSIGGLAASYEQYF. The variable domain in full, completed from reference TRBV19 and TRBJ2-7, reads DGGITQSPKYLFRKEGQNVTLSCEQNLNHDAMYWYRQDPGQGLRLIYYSQIVNDFQKGDIAEGYSVSREKKESFPLTVTSAQKNPTAFYLCASSIGGLAASYEQYFGPGTRLTVT.

The V and J genes are TRBV5-6 and TRBJ2-7; 11 bases are a match to TRBD1. V lost 5 bases, J lost 1 base, and 8 bases stayed unmatched. This CDR3 region has 16 residues. Germline V gives CDR1 SGHDT, CDR2 YYEEEE. The CDR3 region has the DNA TGTGCCAGCAGACTAGGACAGGGGGCGATTTCCTACGAGCAGTACTTC. Its protein product is CASRLGQGAISYEQYF.

The V call is TRBV18, the J call TRBJ1-5, with 8 nucleotides matching TRBD1. CDR3 length: 14 amino acids. In germline, CDR1 is KGHSH, CDR2 LQKENI. V was pared by 6 bases and J by 9 bases, with 10 bases of the junction left unmatched. As DNA, the CDR3 is TGTGCCAGCTCGCGGGACAGGATGATGGGGCCCCAGCATTTT. Protein product: CASSRDRMMGPQHF. The variable domain in full, with the rest retrieved from reference TRBV18 and TRBJ1-5, is NAGVMQNPRHLVRRRGQEARLRCSPMKGHSHVYWYRQLPEEGLKFMVYLQKENIIDESGMPKERFSAEFPKEGPSILRIQQVVRGDSAAYFCASSRDRMMGPQHFGDGTRLSIL.

This chain uses TRBV7-2 with TRBJ1-1; D not resolved. The V gene lost 2 bases and the J gene lost 0 bases, with 7 bases spanning the gap. This CDR3 comprises 14 residues. Germline values: CDR1 SGHTA, CDR2 FQGNSA. The DNA for the CDR3 is TGTGCCAGCAGCTTATATAACATGAACACTGAAGCTTTCTTT. This encodes CASSLYNMNTEAFF.

This rearrangement joins TRBV5-4 to TRBJ1-6; the match to TRBD1 covers 8 bases. Germline CDR1 is SGHNT and CDR2 is YYREEE (reference sequence). CDR3 length: 15 amino acids. J was trimmed by 5 bases and V by 3 bases; bases with no gene match: 4. CDR3 amino acids: CASSSDRVDNSPLHF. Here the CDR3 DNA reads TGTGCCAGCAGCTCGGACAGGGTCGATAATTCACCCCTCCACTTT.

J is TRBJ2-1 and V is TRBV2; the match to TRBD1 covers 9 bases. The CDR3 is made up of 15 amino acids. Per the germline V gene, CDR1 is SNHLY and CDR2 is FYNNEI. V lost 0 bases and J lost 7; bases outside the gene matches: 4. CDR3 nucleotides: TGTGCCAGCAGTGAAGCGAACAGGGGGCTTAATGAGCAGTTCTTC. This encodes CASSEANRGLNEQFF.

The V call is TRBV30, the J call TRBJ1-2; the D gene is possibly TRBD1 (6 bases). The germline V gene has CDR1 GTSNPN and CDR2 SVGIG (reference sequence). V lost 7 bases to trimming and J lost 0 bases, with 24 bases between them. The CDR3 consists of 17 residues. The CDR3 nucleotides read TGTGCCTCCAGCGGGGGGACATCCCTCCGTTCTAACTATGGCTACACCTTC. Its protein is CASSGGTSLRSNYGYTF.

The chain has TRBV5-6 and TRBJ1-2; D uncertain. V was shortened by 6 bases and J by 4 bases, with 16 bases between the two germline ends. This CDR3 has 14 amino acids. Germline V gives CDR1 SGHDT, CDR2 YYEEEE. This CDR3 is CASTRKGGLYGYTF. The CDR3 DNA is TGTGCCAGCACCCGAAAGGGCGGACTCTATGGCTACACCTTC.

The chain has TRBV10-2 and TRBJ2-1; 16 positions agree with TRBD2. V trimming: 6 bases; J trimming: 6 bases; junction bases outside the gene matches: 5. This CDR3 has 16 amino acids. The germline V gene has CDR1 WSHSY and CDR2 SAAADI. CDR3 in amino acids: CASRGTSGGARNEQFF. The DNA of the CDR3 is TGCGCCAGCAGAGGGACTAGCGGGGGGGCCCGCAATGAGCAGTTCTTC.

The chain employs TRBV29-1 and TRBJ1-2; D unclear. This CDR3 has 11 residues. Trimming took 3 bases from V and 9 from J, leaving 11 bases between them. The germline CDR1 and CDR2 sequences are SQVTM and ANQGSEA. In DNA form, the CDR3 reads TGCAGCGTTGACATCCTTACTCGCTACACCTTC. Its protein is CSVDILTRYTF.

The chain joins TRBV18 to TRBJ1-1; 7 nucleotides line up with TRBD1. CDR1 and CDR2 from the germline V gene are KGHSH and LQKENI. Trimming at V came to 0 bases and at J to 8 bases, leaving 6 bases not matched to a gene. CDR3 length equals 14 residues. Written as DNA, the CDR3 is TGTGCCAGCTCACCACCGACAGGGATCCGAGAAGCTTTCTTT. Translating it yields CASSPPTGIREAFF.

This sequence joins TRBV7-2 and TRBJ2-5; D gene ambiguous. The CDR3 loop spans 12 amino acids. The germline V gene has CDR1 SGHTA and CDR2 FQGNSA. V was pared by 1 base and J by 6 bases, with 6 bases between. The CDR3 here is CASSLVVKTQYF. The CDR3 nucleotides read TGTGCCAGCAGCTTAGTAGTCAAGACCCAGTACTTC.

Points on this clone: The junction departs from germline at one end; a sequencing error may be responsible. CDR3 nucleotide sequence: TGTGCCACCCGAGGAGGTGGGACAGCCGTCGCCATCTTT. It encodes CATRGGGTAVAIF. This chain uses TRBV7-9 with TRBJ1-1, with 7 bases lining up with TRBD1. CDR3 length equals 13 residues. Germline CDR1 is SEHNR and CDR2 is FQNEAQ (reference sequence).

This clone was counted once. The chain employs TRBV6-1 and TRBJ1-2, with 7 positions matching TRBD1. The CDR3 runs to 16 residues. CDR1 is MNHNS, CDR2 SASEGT, per germline. V lost 3 bases to trimming and J lost 4 bases; unmatched junction nucleotides: 11. The CDR3 DNA reads TGTGCCAGCAGTGACCTTACAAGGGACAGTCTCTATGGCTACACCTTC. Translating it yields CASSDLTRDSLYGYTF.

The V and J genes are TRBV29-1 and TRBJ2-1; 9 bases line up with TRBD2. Germline V CDR1 and CDR2: SQVTM, ANQGSEA. This CDR3 has 14 residues. With V trimmed by 4 bases and J by 2 bases, 3 bases remained unmatched. The chain's CDR3 is CSVGVAGAYNEQFF. CDR3 DNA sequence: TGCAGCGTTGGAGTAGCGGGGGCCTACAATGAGCAGTTCTTC.

This clone was seen only once. The chain uses TRBV11-3 and TRBJ2-1; 13 nucleotides align to TRBD2. Looked up from germline, CDR1 is SGHNT and CDR2 is YENEEA. The CDR3 totals 20 residues. With 2 bases clipped from V and 6 bases from J, the junction kept 16 bases outside the gene matches. The CDR3 sequence: CASSLPSGTSGDYNLNEQFF. CDR3 nucleotide sequence: TGTGCCAGCAGCTTACCCTCCGGGACTAGCGGGGATTACAACCTCAATGAGCAGTTCTTC. The full variable domain, with the rest looked up from reference TRBV11-3 and TRBJ2-1, is EAGVVQSPRYKIIEKKQPVAFWCNPISGHNTLYWYLQNLGQGPELLIRYENEEAVDDSQLPKDRFSAERLKGVDSTLKIQPAELGDSAVYLCASSLPSGTSGDYNLNEQFFGPGTRLTVL.